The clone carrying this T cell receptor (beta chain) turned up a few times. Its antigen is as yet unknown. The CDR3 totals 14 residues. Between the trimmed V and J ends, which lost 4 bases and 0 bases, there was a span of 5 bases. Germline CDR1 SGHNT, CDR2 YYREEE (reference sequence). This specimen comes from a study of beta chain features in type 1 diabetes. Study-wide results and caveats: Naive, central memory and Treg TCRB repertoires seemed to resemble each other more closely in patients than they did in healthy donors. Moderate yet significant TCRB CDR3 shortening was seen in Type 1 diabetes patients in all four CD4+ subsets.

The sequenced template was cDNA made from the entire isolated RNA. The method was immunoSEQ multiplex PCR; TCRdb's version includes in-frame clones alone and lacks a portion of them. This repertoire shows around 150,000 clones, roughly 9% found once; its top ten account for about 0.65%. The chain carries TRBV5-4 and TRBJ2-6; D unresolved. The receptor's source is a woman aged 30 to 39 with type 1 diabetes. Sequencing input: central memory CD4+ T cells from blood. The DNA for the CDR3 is TGTGCCAGCAGCGTTAACTCTGGGGCCAACGTCCTGACTTTC. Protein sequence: CASSVNSGANVLTF.